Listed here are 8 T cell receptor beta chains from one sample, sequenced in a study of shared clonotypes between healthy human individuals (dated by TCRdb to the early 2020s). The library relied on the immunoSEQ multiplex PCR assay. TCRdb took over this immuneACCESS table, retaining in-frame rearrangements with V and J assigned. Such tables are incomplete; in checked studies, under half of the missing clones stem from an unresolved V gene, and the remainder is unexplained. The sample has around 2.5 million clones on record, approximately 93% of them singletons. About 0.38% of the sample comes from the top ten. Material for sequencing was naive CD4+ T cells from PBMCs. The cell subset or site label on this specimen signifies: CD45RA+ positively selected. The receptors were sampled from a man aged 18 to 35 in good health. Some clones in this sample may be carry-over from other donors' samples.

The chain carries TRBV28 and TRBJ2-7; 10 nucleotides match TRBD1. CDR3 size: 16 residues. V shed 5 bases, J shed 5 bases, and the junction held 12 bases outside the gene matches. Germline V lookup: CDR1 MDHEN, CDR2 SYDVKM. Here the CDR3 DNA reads TGTGCCAGCAGTCCGGGGGGGGGACAGGGGTACCACGAGCAGTACTTC. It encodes CASSPGGGQGYHEQYF.

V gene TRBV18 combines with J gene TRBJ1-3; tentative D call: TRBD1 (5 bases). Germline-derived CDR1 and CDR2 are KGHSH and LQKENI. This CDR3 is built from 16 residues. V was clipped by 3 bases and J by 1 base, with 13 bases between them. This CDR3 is CASSPSTVGSGNTIYF. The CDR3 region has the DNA TGTGCCAGCTCACCCTCGACAGTTGGGTCTGGAAACACCATATATTTT.

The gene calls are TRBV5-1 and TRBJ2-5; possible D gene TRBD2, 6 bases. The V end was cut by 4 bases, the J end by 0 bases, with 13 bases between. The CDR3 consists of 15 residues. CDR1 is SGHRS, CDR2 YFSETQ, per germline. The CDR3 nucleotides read TGCGCCAGCAGCACAATTCCTAGCGACCAAGAGACCCAGTACTTC. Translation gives CASSTIPSDQETQYF.

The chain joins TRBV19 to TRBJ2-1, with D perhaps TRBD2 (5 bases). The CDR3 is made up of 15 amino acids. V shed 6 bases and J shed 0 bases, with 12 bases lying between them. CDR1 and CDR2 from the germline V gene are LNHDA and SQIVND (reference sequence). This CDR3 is CASSLGRSSYNEQFF. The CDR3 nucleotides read TGTGCCAGTAGCCTGGGGAGAAGCTCCTACAATGAGCAGTTCTTC.

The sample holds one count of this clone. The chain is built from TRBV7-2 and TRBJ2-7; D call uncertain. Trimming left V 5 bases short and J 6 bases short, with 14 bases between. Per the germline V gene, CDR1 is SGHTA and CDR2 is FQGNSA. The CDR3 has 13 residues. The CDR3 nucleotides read TGTGCCAGCAGCCCTATTGCGGTTTTCGAGCAGTACTTC. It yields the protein CASSPIAVFEQYF.

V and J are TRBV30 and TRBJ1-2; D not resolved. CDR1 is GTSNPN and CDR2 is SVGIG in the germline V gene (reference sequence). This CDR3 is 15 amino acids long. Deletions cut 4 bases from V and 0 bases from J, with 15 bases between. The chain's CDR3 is CAWISRRVTNYGYTF. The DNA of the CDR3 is TGTGCCTGGATCTCGCGCCGGGTGACTAACTATGGCTACACCTTC.

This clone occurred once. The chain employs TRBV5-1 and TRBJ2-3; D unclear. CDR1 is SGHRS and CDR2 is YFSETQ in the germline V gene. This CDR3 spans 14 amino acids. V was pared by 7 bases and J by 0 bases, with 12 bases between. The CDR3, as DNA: TGCGCCAGCGAGCGAGGTTCTAGCACAGATACGCAGTATTTT. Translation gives CASERGSSTDTQYF. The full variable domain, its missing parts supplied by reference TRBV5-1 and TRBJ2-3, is KAGVTQTPRYLIKTRGQQVTLSCSPISGHRSVSWYQQTPGQGLQFLFEYFSETQRNKGNFPGRFSGRQFSNSRSEMNVSTLELGDSALYLCASERGSSTDTQYFGPGTRLTVL.

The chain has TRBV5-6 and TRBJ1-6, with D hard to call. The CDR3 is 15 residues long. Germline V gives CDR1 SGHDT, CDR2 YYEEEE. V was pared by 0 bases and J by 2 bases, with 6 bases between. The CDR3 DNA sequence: TGTGCCAGCAGCTTGGTCCGAGCCTATAATTCACCCCTCCACTTT. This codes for CASSLVRAYNSPLHF.